Here is one T cell receptor beta chain with its context. Original methodology: The assay estimated nucleated cells by amplifying reference gene primers. Assay used: immunoSEQ multiplex PCR; TCRdb lists only in-frame clones, some missing. V, J and clone size derive from that table, while D and trimming were established from the DNA sequence. The sample has some 45,000 clones; around nine tenths are singletons. These data belong to a study of blood T cell repertoires in COVID-19. Germline CDR1 is MNHEY and CDR2 is SMNVEV (reference sequence). CDR3 length: 16 amino acids. V gave up 3 bases and J gave up 5 bases; unmatched junction bases: 11.

The material sequenced was peripheral blood. The TCR was taken from a human donor in a cohort sampled during active COVID-19. V and J are TRBV27 and TRBJ2-7, with TRBD1 identical over 9 bases. CDR3 sequence reads: CASSFASGTGRHEQYF. The DNA for the CDR3 is TGTGCCAGCAGTTTCGCTTCCGGGACAGGGAGGCACGAGCAGTACTTC.